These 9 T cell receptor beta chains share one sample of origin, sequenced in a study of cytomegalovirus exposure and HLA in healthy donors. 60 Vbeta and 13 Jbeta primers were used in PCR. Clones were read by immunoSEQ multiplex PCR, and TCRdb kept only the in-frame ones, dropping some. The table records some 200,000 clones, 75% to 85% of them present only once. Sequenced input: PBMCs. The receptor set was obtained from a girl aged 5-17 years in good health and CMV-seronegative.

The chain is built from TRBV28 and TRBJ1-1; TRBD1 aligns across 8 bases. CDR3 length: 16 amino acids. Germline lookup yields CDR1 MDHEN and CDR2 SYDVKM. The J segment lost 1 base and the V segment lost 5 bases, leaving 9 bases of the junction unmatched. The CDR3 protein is CASSPYTGTGNTEAFF. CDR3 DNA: TGTGCCAGCAGTCCTTATACAGGGACAGGGAACACTGAAGCTTTCTTT.

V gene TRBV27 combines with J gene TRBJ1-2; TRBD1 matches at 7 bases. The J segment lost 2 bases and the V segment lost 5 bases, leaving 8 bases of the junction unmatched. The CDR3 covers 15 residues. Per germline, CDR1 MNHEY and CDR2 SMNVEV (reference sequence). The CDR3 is CASSPRTGLNYGYTF. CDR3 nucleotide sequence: TGTGCCAGCAGTCCCCGGACAGGCTTAAACTATGGCTACACCTTC.

The CDR3 sequence is CASRNRGENYGYTF. CDR3 nucleotide sequence: TGTGCCAGCAGGAACAGGGGGGAAAACTATGGCTACACCTTC. V is TRBV28 and J is TRBJ1-2, with 8 nucleotides matching TRBD1. The V segment lost 6 bases and the J segment 2 bases; nucleotides outside the gene matches: 5. Germline CDR1 and CDR2: MDHEN and SYDVKM. This CDR3 spans 14 amino acids.

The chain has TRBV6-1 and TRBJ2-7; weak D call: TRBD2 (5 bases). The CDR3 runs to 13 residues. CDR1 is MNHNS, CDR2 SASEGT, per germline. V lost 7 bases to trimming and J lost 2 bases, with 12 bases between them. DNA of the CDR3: TGTGCCAGCAAGGAGGCCCCGCCCTACGAGCAGTACTTC. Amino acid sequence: CASKEAPPYEQYF.

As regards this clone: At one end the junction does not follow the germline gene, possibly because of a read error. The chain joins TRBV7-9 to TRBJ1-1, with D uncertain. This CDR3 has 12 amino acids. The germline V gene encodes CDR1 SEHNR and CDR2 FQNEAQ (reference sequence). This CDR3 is CSSSSPLREAFF. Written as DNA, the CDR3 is TGTTCCAGCAGCTCACCGTTGCGTGAAGCTTTCTTT.

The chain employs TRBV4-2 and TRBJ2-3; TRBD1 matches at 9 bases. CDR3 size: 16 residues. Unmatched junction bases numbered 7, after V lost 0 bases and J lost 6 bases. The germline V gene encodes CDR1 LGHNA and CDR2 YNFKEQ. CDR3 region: CASSQDKTGGSDTQYF. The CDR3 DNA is TGTGCCAGCAGCCAAGATAAGACAGGGGGTTCGGATACGCAGTATTTT.

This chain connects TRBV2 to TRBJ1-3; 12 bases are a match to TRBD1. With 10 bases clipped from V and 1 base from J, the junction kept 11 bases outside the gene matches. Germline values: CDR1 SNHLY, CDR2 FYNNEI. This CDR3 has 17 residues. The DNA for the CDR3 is TGTGCCAAGTACCCGGGACAGGGGGCCCCATCTGGAAACACCATATATTTT. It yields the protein CAKYPGQGAPSGNTIYF.

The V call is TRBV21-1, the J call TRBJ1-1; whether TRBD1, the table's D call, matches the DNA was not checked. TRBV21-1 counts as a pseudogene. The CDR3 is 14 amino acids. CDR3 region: CASSKSAGNTEAFF. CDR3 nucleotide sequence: TGTGCCAGCAGCAAATCAGCAGGGAACACTGAAGCTTTCTTT.

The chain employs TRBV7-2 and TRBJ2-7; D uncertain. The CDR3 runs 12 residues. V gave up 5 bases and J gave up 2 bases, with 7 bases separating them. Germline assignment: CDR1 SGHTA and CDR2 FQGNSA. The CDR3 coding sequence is TGTGCCAGCAGCAAACACACCTACGAGCAGTACTTC. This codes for CASSKHTYEQYF.